These T cell receptor beta chains were read from a single sample in a study of response to subunit inactivated influenza vaccine. One entry per CDR3 protein results from TCRdb running MiXCR on the RT-PCR reads. This sample has about 520,000 distinct CDR3 sequences, with around 7.9% found just once. Source: PBMCs from blood, taken less than 30 months after vaccination. The receptors were sampled from a man aged 50 to 69 who received an inactivated influenza vaccine. Each CDR3 is given with its conserved first and last residue. The D gene is left open where the match is weak. Clone size is given for some rows only: seen once, a few or many times, or a class if the clone is expanded.

clone_size: .; cdr3_length: 15; v_call: TRBV11-2; d_call: .; j_call: TRBJ1-5; cdr3_aa: CASSLDSGYYQPQHF; cdr3_nt: TGTGCCAGCAGCTTGGACAGCGGCTACTATCAGCCCCAGCATTTT
clone_size: few; cdr3_length: 15; v_call: TRBV12-3/TRBV12-4; d_call: TRBD1; j_call: TRBJ2-7; cdr3_aa: CASSSRDSHSYEQYF; cdr3_nt: TGTGCCAGCAGTTCCCGGGACAGCCATTCCTACGAGCAGTACTTC
clone_size: .; cdr3_length: 19; v_call: TRBV6-5; d_call: TRBD1; j_call: TRBJ2-5; cdr3_aa: CASSYSKAARDRGQETQYF; cdr3_nt: TGTGCCAGCAGTTACTCTAAGGCGGCAAGGGACAGGGGGCAAGAGACCCAGTACTTC
clone_size: many; cdr3_length: 13; v_call: TRBV24-1; d_call: .; j_call: TRBJ2-3; cdr3_aa: CATSDFSTDTQYF; cdr3_nt: TGTGCCACCAGTGATTTCAGCACAGATACGCAGTATTTT
clone_size: .; cdr3_length: 14; v_call: TRBV20-1; d_call: .; j_call: TRBJ1-1; cdr3_aa: CSATGLPVNTEAFF; cdr3_nt: TGCAGTGCTACAGGCCTACCGGTTAACACTGAAGCTTTCTTT
clone_size: few; cdr3_length: 16; v_call: TRBV20-1; d_call: TRBD1; j_call: TRBJ1-4; cdr3_aa: CSARALTGGEYEKLFF; cdr3_nt: TGCAGTGCTAGGGCCCTTACAGGGGGCGAGTATGAAAAACTGTTTTTT
clone_size: few; cdr3_length: 15; v_call: TRBV12-3/TRBV12-4; d_call: .; j_call: TRBJ2-7; cdr3_aa: CASSLASQSSYEQYF; cdr3_nt: TGTGCCAGCAGTTTAGCTTCACAGTCCTCCTACGAGCAGTACTTC
clone_size: .; cdr3_length: 14; v_call: TRBV30; d_call: TRBD1; j_call: TRBJ2-2; cdr3_aa: CAWTGTGGHGELFF; cdr3_nt: TGTGCCTGGACTGGGACAGGCGGACACGGGGAGCTGTTTTTT
clone_size: .; cdr3_length: 15; v_call: TRBV28; d_call: .; j_call: TRBJ2-3; cdr3_aa: CASERGFLITDTQYF; cdr3_nt: TGTGCCTCCGAAAGAGGGTTCCTTATCACAGATACGCAGTATTTT
clone_size: few; cdr3_length: 16; v_call: TRBV10-3; d_call: TRBD1; j_call: TRBJ1-5; cdr3_aa: CAIRTGPENSNQPQHF; cdr3_nt: TGTGCCATCAGGACAGGGCCCGAGAATAGCAATCAGCCCCAGCATTTT
clone_size: few; cdr3_length: 13; v_call: TRBV15; d_call: .; j_call: TRBJ2-1; cdr3_aa: CATSSSNPNEQFF; cdr3_nt: TGTGCCACCAGCAGTTCCAACCCCAATGAGCAGTTCTTC
clone_size: few; cdr3_length: 15; v_call: TRBV12-3/TRBV12-4; d_call: .; j_call: TRBJ1-1; cdr3_aa: CASRHRAGRNTEAFF; cdr3_nt: TGTGCCAGCAGGCACCGGGCAGGCCGGAACACTGAAGCTTTCTTT
clone_size: many; cdr3_length: 17; v_call: TRBV30; d_call: TRBD1; j_call: TRBJ2-2; cdr3_aa: CAWSARPGQGGTGELFF; cdr3_nt: TGTGCCTGGAGTGCCCGCCCGGGACAGGGGGGCACCGGGGAGCTGTTTTTT
clone_size: .; cdr3_length: 13; v_call: TRBV2; d_call: .; j_call: TRBJ2-3; cdr3_aa: CATHGWGTDTQYF; cdr3_nt: TGTGCCACCCATGGTTGGGGCACAGATACGCAGTATTTT
clone_size: .; cdr3_length: 16; v_call: TRBV5-1; d_call: TRBD1; j_call: TRBJ1-1; cdr3_aa: CASSATGPSVNTEAFF; cdr3_nt: TGCGCCAGCAGCGCGACAGGGCCGTCCGTGAACACTGAAGCTTTCTTT
clone_size: .; cdr3_length: 15; v_call: TRBV6-2/TRBV6-3; d_call: .; j_call: TRBJ2-3; cdr3_aa: CASSPGQQGTDTQYF; cdr3_nt: TGTGCCAGCAGTCCCGGACAACAAGGCACAGATACGCAGTATTTT
clone_size: many; cdr3_length: 12; v_call: TRBV20-1; d_call: .; j_call: TRBJ1-1; cdr3_aa: CSAPRGGTEAFF; cdr3_nt: TGCAGTGCCCCTAGGGGGGGCACTGAAGCTTTCTTT
clone_size: many; cdr3_length: 12; v_call: TRBV7-9; d_call: .; j_call: TRBJ1-6; cdr3_aa: CASSLGARTLHF; cdr3_nt: TGTGCCAGCAGCTTAGGGGCACGGACTCTCCACTTT
clone_size: many; cdr3_length: 15; v_call: TRBV5-1; d_call: TRBD1; j_call: TRBJ2-2; cdr3_aa: CASSGTGNIGGELFF; cdr3_nt: TGCGCCAGCAGCGGGACAGGGAACATTGGCGGGGAGCTGTTTTTT
clone_size: .; cdr3_length: 14; v_call: TRBV12-3/TRBV12-4; d_call: TRBD2; j_call: TRBJ2-1; cdr3_aa: CASNIAGVYNEQFF; cdr3_nt: TGTGCCAGCAACATAGCGGGGGTATACAATGAGCAGTTCTTC
clone_size: few; cdr3_length: 12; v_call: TRBV20-1; d_call: .; j_call: TRBJ1-2; cdr3_aa: CSARWGGDGYTF; cdr3_nt: TGCAGTGCCAGGTGGGGGGGAGATGGCTACACCTTC
clone_size: .; cdr3_length: 14; v_call: TRBV9; d_call: .; j_call: TRBJ2-3; cdr3_aa: CASSGTTYTDTQYF; cdr3_nt: TGTGCCAGCAGCGGGACAACCTACACAGATACGCAGTATTTT
clone_size: few; cdr3_length: 14; v_call: TRBV12-3/TRBV12-4; d_call: .; j_call: TRBJ1-1; cdr3_aa: CASSSPGTRTEAFF; cdr3_nt: TGTGCCAGCAGTTCCCCAGGGACGAGGACTGAAGCTTTCTTT
clone_size: .; cdr3_length: 13; v_call: TRBV20-1; d_call: TRBD1; j_call: TRBJ1-2; cdr3_aa: CTSGTEDNYGYTF; cdr3_nt: TGCACGTCCGGGACAGAGGATAACTATGGCTACACCTTC
clone_size: few; cdr3_length: 16; v_call: TRBV7-7; d_call: .; j_call: TRBJ2-2; cdr3_aa: CASSLSSRSDTGELFF; cdr3_nt: TGTGCTAGCAGTCTTAGCTCCAGATCGGACACCGGGGAGCTGTTTTTT
clone_size: .; cdr3_length: 15; v_call: TRBV20-1; d_call: TRBD2; j_call: TRBJ2-7; cdr3_aa: CSAPDSGRTTYEQYF; cdr3_nt: TGCAGCGCACCTGATAGCGGGAGAACTACCTACGAGCAGTACTTC
clone_size: .; cdr3_length: 19; v_call: TRBV24-1; d_call: .; j_call: TRBJ1-1; cdr3_aa: CATSDLPWAPGHKNTEAFF; cdr3_nt: TGTGCCACCAGTGATTTGCCCTGGGCCCCGGGACACAAGAACACTGAAGCTTTCTTT
clone_size: few; cdr3_length: 14; v_call: TRBV7-8; d_call: TRBD1; j_call: TRBJ2-4; cdr3_aa: CASSKQTGDYIQYF; cdr3_nt: TGTGCCAGCAGCAAACAAACAGGGGATTACATTCAGTACTTC
clone_size: many; cdr3_length: 14; v_call: TRBV28; d_call: .; j_call: TRBJ1-2; cdr3_aa: CASSLRGAYYGYTF; cdr3_nt: TGTGCCAGCAGTTTACGGGGGGCCTACTATGGCTACACCTTC
clone_size: .; cdr3_length: 15; v_call: TRBV20-1; d_call: TRBD2; j_call: TRBJ2-7; cdr3_aa: CSASYGTSGVYEQYF; cdr3_nt: TGCAGTGCTAGCTATGGGACTAGCGGAGTCTACGAGCAGTACTTC
clone_size: .; cdr3_length: 16; v_call: TRBV5-4; d_call: .; j_call: TRBJ2-3; cdr3_aa: CASSSGREVRTDTQYF; cdr3_nt: TGTGCCAGCAGCTCCGGGCGGGAAGTGCGGACAGATACGCAGTATTTT
clone_size: few; cdr3_length: 16; v_call: TRBV29-1; d_call: .; j_call: TRBJ2-1; cdr3_aa: CSVELPGSTIYNEQFF; cdr3_nt: TGCAGCGTTGAACTCCCAGGGAGTACGATCTACAATGAGCAGTTCTTC
clone_size: few; cdr3_length: 17; v_call: TRBV10-3; d_call: .; j_call: TRBJ1-6; cdr3_aa: CAISEWAVGSYNSPLHF; cdr3_nt: TGTGCCATCAGTGAGTGGGCAGTGGGCTCCTATAATTCACCCCTCCACTTT
clone_size: few; cdr3_length: 18; v_call: TRBV20-1; d_call: TRBD2; j_call: TRBJ2-7; cdr3_aa: CSARDQRLAGGPLAEQYF; cdr3_nt: TGCAGTGCTAGAGATCAGCGACTAGCGGGAGGGCCCCTTGCCGAGCAGTACTTC
clone_size: many; cdr3_length: 18; v_call: TRBV5-1; d_call: TRBD2; j_call: TRBJ2-1; cdr3_aa: CASSRGLAGVGFYNEQFF; cdr3_nt: TGCGCCAGCAGCCGAGGACTAGCGGGAGTGGGATTCTACAATGAGCAGTTCTTC
clone_size: few; cdr3_length: 16; v_call: TRBV11-2; d_call: .; j_call: TRBJ2-7; cdr3_aa: CASSLDRALLFYEQYF; cdr3_nt: TGTGCCAGCAGCTTAGATCGAGCCTTACTCTTCTACGAGCAGTACTTC
clone_size: many; cdr3_length: 16; v_call: TRBV5-1; d_call: TRBD1; j_call: TRBJ1-4; cdr3_aa: CASSLDGGTEGEKLFF; cdr3_nt: TGCGCCAGCAGCTTGGACGGTGGGACAGAGGGCGAAAAACTGTTTTTT
clone_size: many; cdr3_length: 13; v_call: TRBV12-3/TRBV12-4; d_call: .; j_call: TRBJ2-3; cdr3_aa: CASSPAAMDTQYF; cdr3_nt: TGTGCCAGCTCCCCTGCGGCTATGGATACGCAGTATTTT
clone_size: few; cdr3_length: 16; v_call: TRBV7-8; d_call: .; j_call: TRBJ2-3; cdr3_aa: CASSLWRLVNTDTQYF; cdr3_nt: TGTGCCAGCAGCTTATGGAGACTCGTGAACACAGATACGCAGTATTTT
clone_size: few; cdr3_length: 16; v_call: TRBV12-3/TRBV12-4; d_call: TRBD2; j_call: TRBJ2-3; cdr3_aa: CASSSGLAGAGDTQYF; cdr3_nt: TGTGCCAGCAGTTCGGGACTAGCGGGGGCCGGGGATACGCAGTATTTT
clone_size: few; cdr3_length: 15; v_call: TRBV20-1; d_call: TRBD1; j_call: TRBJ2-7; cdr3_aa: CSAPHRWTGKGEQYF; cdr3_nt: TGCAGTGCTCCCCACCGATGGACAGGGAAAGGCGAGCAGTACTTC
clone_size: .; cdr3_length: 13; v_call: TRBV30; d_call: TRBD2; j_call: TRBJ2-1; cdr3_aa: CAWSMTSEGEQFF; cdr3_nt: TGTGCCTGGAGTATGACTAGCGAAGGCGAGCAGTTCTTC
clone_size: many; cdr3_length: 17; v_call: TRBV11-2; d_call: TRBD1; j_call: TRBJ1-2; cdr3_aa: CASSLALSPGGAGGYTF; cdr3_nt: TGTGCCAGCAGCTTAGCTCTTTCTCCAGGGGGCGCGGGTGGCTACACCTTC
clone_size: many; cdr3_length: 14; v_call: TRBV4-3; d_call: .; j_call: TRBJ1-6; cdr3_aa: CASSQERYNSPLHF; cdr3_nt: TGCGCCAGCAGCCAAGAAAGATATAATTCACCCCTCCACTTT
clone_size: .; cdr3_length: 15; v_call: TRBV28; d_call: .; j_call: TRBJ2-3; cdr3_aa: CASSLSIGRTDTQYF; cdr3_nt: TGTGCCAGCAGTTTAAGCATCGGTCGGACAGATACGCAGTATTTT
clone_size: .; cdr3_length: 15; v_call: TRBV4-2; d_call: .; j_call: TRBJ1-2; cdr3_aa: CASSQDLWGAYGYTF; cdr3_nt: TGTGCCAGCAGCCAAGATCTTTGGGGCGCTTATGGCTACACCTTC
clone_size: few; cdr3_length: 11; v_call: TRBV5-1; d_call: .; j_call: TRBJ2-7; cdr3_aa: CASTKSDEQYF; cdr3_nt: TGCGCCAGCACCAAGTCGGACGAGCAGTACTTC
clone_size: few; cdr3_length: 15; v_call: TRBV7-2; d_call: .; j_call: TRBJ2-7; cdr3_aa: CASSLISGGFYEQYF; cdr3_nt: TGTGCCAGCAGCTTAATTAGCGGTGGGTTTTACGAGCAGTACTTC
clone_size: many; cdr3_length: 12; v_call: TRBV6-6; d_call: .; j_call: TRBJ2-7; cdr3_aa: CASREGNYEQYF; cdr3_nt: TGTGCCAGCAGGGAGGGGAACTACGAGCAGTACTTC
clone_size: few; cdr3_length: 14; v_call: TRBV10-3; d_call: .; j_call: TRBJ2-1; cdr3_aa: CAINQGPTYNEQFF; cdr3_nt: TGTGCCATCAACCAGGGGCCTACCTACAATGAGCAGTTCTTC
clone_size: many; cdr3_length: 14; v_call: TRBV19; d_call: .; j_call: TRBJ1-1; cdr3_aa: CASSMVQKNTEAFF; cdr3_nt: TGTGCCAGTAGTATGGTTCAGAAGAACACTGAAGCTTTCTTT
clone_size: many; cdr3_length: 14; v_call: TRBV20-1; d_call: .; j_call: TRBJ2-5; cdr3_aa: CSARYVYPRETQYF; cdr3_nt: TGCAGTGCTAGATATGTCTACCCCAGGGAGACCCAGTACTTC
clone_size: .; cdr3_length: 13; v_call: TRBV10-3; d_call: TRBD1; j_call: TRBJ1-2; cdr3_aa: CAISEQGRHGYTF; cdr3_nt: TGTGCCATCAGTGAACAGGGGAGGCACGGCTACACCTTC
clone_size: .; cdr3_length: 17; v_call: TRBV12-3/TRBV12-4; d_call: TRBD2; j_call: TRBJ2-1; cdr3_aa: CASSLSLAGGLYNEQFF; cdr3_nt: TGTGCCAGCAGTTTAAGCCTAGCGGGGGGGCTTTACAATGAGCAGTTCTTC
clone_size: many; cdr3_length: 15; v_call: TRBV27; d_call: .; j_call: TRBJ2-7; cdr3_aa: CASRGGTSSPYEQYF; cdr3_nt: TGTGCCAGCAGGGGGGGCACCTCGAGCCCCTACGAGCAGTACTTC
clone_size: few; cdr3_length: 12; v_call: TRBV5-6; d_call: .; j_call: TRBJ2-5; cdr3_aa: CASSLYRETQYF; cdr3_nt: TGTGCCAGCAGCTTGTATCGGGAGACCCAGTACTTC
clone_size: many; cdr3_length: 16; v_call: TRBV12-3/TRBV12-4; d_call: TRBD1; j_call: TRBJ1-5; cdr3_aa: CASSQSDRASNQPQHF; cdr3_nt: TGTGCCAGCAGCCAGAGCGACAGGGCCAGCAATCAGCCCCAGCATTTT
clone_size: .; cdr3_length: 12; v_call: TRBV28; d_call: TRBD1; j_call: TRBJ1-2; cdr3_aa: CAIIDRVGGYTF; cdr3_nt: TGTGCCATCATAGACAGGGTGGGTGGCTACACCTTC